Presented here are 4 T cell receptor beta chains from one specimen sequenced in a study of regulatory dendritic cells for organ transplantation. Their cognate antigens are unknown. CFSE-labeled sorted T cells met regulatory or mature dendritic cells for 5 to 6 days. Assay used: immunoSEQ multiplex PCR; TCRdb lists only in-frame clones, some missing. Among approximately 22,000 clones, over 75% were seen once, and the ten largest hold 0.2% to 0.3%. The sample consisted of naive CD4+ T cells from blood cultured with dendritic cells. Subset: CD45RA+ naive T cells. Receptors were obtained from a human donor in good health.

This chain connects TRBV28 to TRBJ2-3; the match to TRBD2 covers 10 bases. The germline gives CDR1 MDHEN, CDR2 SYDVKM. V lost 3 bases and J lost 2; bases outside the gene matches: 5. This CDR3 contains 16 residues. The CDR3 DNA reads TGTGCCAGCAGTTTGGTACTAGCGGGGACCACAGATACGCAGTATTTT. Protein sequence: CASSLVLAGTTDTQYF.

The rearrangement joins TRBV7-3 to TRBJ2-2; 9 bases are shared with TRBD2. From germline, CDR1 is SGHTA and CDR2 FQGTGA. V shed 6 bases and J 0 bases; nucleotides not matched to a gene: 5. The length of the CDR3 is 16 residues. CDR3 in DNA: TGTGCCAGCAGGCCACGGACTAGCGCGAACACCGGGGAGCTGTTTTTT. Translated, it gives CASRPRTSANTGELFF.

The chain joins TRBV7-2 to TRBJ2-2; TRBD2 might be the D (6 bases). V was trimmed by 6 bases and J by 0 bases, leaving 14 bases between them. The CDR3 consists of 16 residues. Germline CDR1 and CDR2: SGHTA and FQGNSA. The CDR3 region is CASRLSPGANTGELFF. DNA for the CDR3: TGTGCCAGCAGACTATCCCCGGGGGCGAACACCGGGGAGCTGTTTTTT. Using reference TRBV7-2 and TRBJ2-2 for the parts outside the CDR3, the full variable domain is GAGVSQSPSNKVTEKGKDVELRCDPISGHTALYWYRQSLGQGLEFLIYFQGNSAPDKSGLPSDRFSAERTGGSVSTLTIQRTQQEDSAVYLCASRLSPGANTGELFFGEGSRLTVL.

The J gene is TRBJ2-5, the V gene TRBV28; 8 bases match TRBD2. The DNA end is more similar to TRBJ2-7, so the J call may be wrong. Looked up from germline, CDR1 is MDHEN and CDR2 is SYDVKM. The CDR3 is 17 amino acids. For the CDR3, the DNA is TGTGCCAGCAGTTTGGGGGGGTTAGCGGGAAGTCCCTACGAGCAGTACTTC. Its protein product is CASSLGGLAGSPYEQYF.